The T cell receptor beta chain under discussion was sequenced for a study of blood T cell repertoires in COVID-19. Across the study: Sites across the United States, Italy and Spain contributed samples from acute and convalescent COVID-19. T cells, B-cell-depleted T cells, or PBMCs provided the cDNA or gDNA that served as material.

The length of the CDR3 is 17 residues. Trimming took 7 bases from V and 2 from J, leaving 22 bases between them. Germline CDR1 reads LNHNV; CDR2 reads YYDKDF (reference sequence). Original handling: Nucleated cell counts were estimated from reference gene primer amplification. The repertoire was sequenced with immunoSEQ multiplex PCR; TCRdb's copy has only in-frame clones and lacks some. That table is the source of V, J and clone size, and D and trimming were worked out from the DNA. Among 3,300 or so clones, 60% to 75% were seen once, and the ten largest hold 21%. This clonotype was sampled from a man between 65 and 85 years old with active COVID-19. The specimen sequenced was peripheral blood. J is TRBJ2-3 and V is TRBV15; D might be TRBD1 (6 bases). CDR3 nucleotides: TGTGCCACCAAGGGGCGACGCCTGGGGGCAGCCACAGATACGCAGTATTTT. It translates to CATKGRRLGAATDTQYF.